The 27 T cell receptor beta chains reported below all come from one sample, sequenced in a study of T-cell reconstitution after alpha-beta-depleted transplantation in children. Unique molecular identifiers featured in how the TCRbeta library was prepared. TCRdb recomputed calls from the PCR reads with MiXCR, one row per CDR3 protein. The sample comprises about 340,000 distinct CDR3 sequences, approximately 10% of which are singletons, and about 2.3% rests with the top ten. The specimen comprised PBMCs from the stem cell graft donor, sampled from the stem cell graft. The origin of the receptors is a human donor who donated a stem cell graft to a child with acute lymphoblastic leukemia.

This clonotype appeared a few times. The gene calls are TRBV7-3 and TRBJ2-1; 7 bases fit TRBD2. The ends lost 4 bases at V and 4 bases at J; junction bases unmatched: 10. The CDR3 spans 16 residues. CDR1 SGHTA and CDR2 FQGTGA come from the germline V gene. The CDR3 DNA sequence: TGTGCCAGCAGCTACCCTAGCGGAGGGCTTTACAATGAGCAGTTCTTC. This codes for CASSYPSGGLYNEQFF.

At least ten counts were recorded for this clonotype. CDR3 protein: CASSFETKREARETQYF. CDR3 nucleotide sequence: TGTGCCAGCAGTTTTGAGACCAAGCGGGAGGCTAGGGAGACCCAGTACTTC. The chain joins TRBV28 to TRBJ2-5; 9 bases agree with TRBD2. CDR1 and CDR2 (germline): MDHEN, SYDVKM. J lost 5 bases, V lost 3 bases, and 13 bases had no gene match. The CDR3 sequence is 17 residues long.

In its sample, this clonotype was seen a few times. V and J are TRBV20-1 and TRBJ1-5, with D possibly TRBD1 on 6 matching bases. The CDR3 covers 14 residues. Germline values: CDR1 DFQATT, CDR2 SNEGSKA (reference sequence). V was clipped by 3 bases and J by 7 bases, with 16 bases between them. This chain's CDR3 is CSASAGGAGQPQHF. DNA of the CDR3: TGCAGTGCTAGTGCCGGGGGCGCGGGGCAGCCCCAGCATTTT.

Only a few counts were recorded for this clonotype. V and J are TRBV3-1 and TRBJ2-4; D not resolved. The CDR3 has 14 amino acids. Germline V gives CDR1 LGHDT, CDR2 YNNKEL (reference sequence). V lost 3 bases and J lost 5, with 11 bases in between. The DNA of the CDR3 is TGTGCCAGCAGCCAGGAAGGCTTCCAAAACATTCAGTACTTC. This translates into CASSQEGFQNIQYF.

The chain's CDR3 is CASSQKLAGVFNEQFF. In nucleotides, the CDR3 is TGCGCCAGCAGCCAAAAATTAGCGGGAGTCTTCAATGAGCAGTTCTTC. The chain carries TRBV4-1 and TRBJ2-1; 9 nucleotides agree with TRBD2. Trimming at V came to 2 bases and at J to 6 bases, leaving 8 bases not matched to a gene. The germline V gene has CDR1 MGHRA and CDR2 YSYEKL. The CDR3 is 16 residues long.

The chain joins TRBV3-1 to TRBJ2-1; 14 positions match TRBD2. Germline-derived CDR1 and CDR2 are LGHDT and YNNKEL (reference sequence). This CDR3 contains 16 residues. V was pared by 1 base and J by 9 bases, with 5 bases of the junction left unmatched. CDR3 coding DNA: TGTGCCAGCAGCCAAGCCGGGACTAGCGGGAGTACTGAGCAGTTCTTC. This sequence encodes CASSQAGTSGSTEQFF.

The chain carries TRBV5-1 and TRBJ1-2; D is undetermined. Germline-derived CDR1 and CDR2 are SGHRS and YFSETQ. CDR3 length equals 14 residues. V lost 0 bases and J lost 6, with 12 bases in between. The CDR3 protein is CASSLEGLPDGYTF. The CDR3 region has the DNA TGCGCCAGCAGCTTGGAAGGGTTGCCGGATGGCTACACCTTC.

This clonotype was seen only a few times. The chain uses TRBV4-2 and TRBJ2-7, with 11 bases lining up with TRBD2. CDR3 length equals 19 residues. Unmatched junction bases numbered 17, after V lost 3 bases and J lost 4 bases. Germline V gives CDR1 LGHNA, CDR2 YNFKEQ. The chain's CDR3 is CASSHGTSGDPLGGYEQYF. Here the CDR3 DNA reads TGTGCCAGCAGCCATGGGACTAGCGGAGACCCCTTGGGGGGGTACGAGCAGTACTTC.

This clonotype has at least ten counts. The V call is TRBV11-3, the J call TRBJ2-1; D is unresolved. The V gene's germline CDR1 is SGHNT and CDR2 YENEEA. V lost 1 base, J lost 5 bases, and 6 bases lay in between. The CDR3 spans 13 residues. Here the CDR3 DNA reads TGTGCCAGCAGCTTAGTTCGCCACAATGAGCAGTTCTTC. Protein sequence: CASSLVRHNEQFF.

This chain joins TRBV27 and TRBJ2-2; D uncertain. The germline V and J ends were trimmed by 0 bases and 6 bases, with 8 bases remaining between them. Germline-derived CDR1 and CDR2 are MNHEY and SMNVEV (reference sequence). The CDR3 spans 14 residues. The CDR3 here is CASSLSGLPGELFF. The DNA of the CDR3 is TGTGCCAGCAGTTTATCCGGTCTGCCCGGGGAGCTGTTTTTT.

This clonotype has at least ten counts. This rearrangement joins TRBV4-3 to TRBJ2-1; 12 nucleotides line up with TRBD2. There are 14 residues in the CDR3. V trimming: 4 bases; J trimming: 6 bases; junction bases outside the gene matches: 1. CDR1 and CDR2 from the germline V gene are LGHNA and YSLEER. CDR3 amino acids: CASSLTSGSNEQFF. In DNA, the CDR3 is TGCGCCAGCAGCCTGACTAGCGGGAGCAATGAGCAGTTCTTC.

This clonotype has a handful of counts. The chain carries TRBV7-2 and TRBJ2-7, with D unclear. CDR3 size: 14 residues. Between the trimmed V and J ends, which lost 2 bases and 2 bases, there was a span of 10 bases. Germline V gene data show CDR1 as SGHTA and CDR2 as FQGNSA. Here the CDR3 reads CASSLNSYTYEQYF. The CDR3 bases are TGTGCCAGCAGCTTAAACAGCTACACCTACGAGCAGTACTTC.

The CDR3 is CASSPTGGTLNNEQFF. In DNA, the CDR3 is TGTGCCAGCAGCCCAACAGGGGGGACTTTAAACAATGAGCAGTTCTTC. The chain recombines TRBV7-8 with TRBJ2-1; 8 bases match TRBD1. The CDR3 extends over 16 amino acids. With 5 bases clipped from V and 5 bases from J, the junction kept 11 bases outside the gene matches. The germline gives CDR1 SGHVS, CDR2 FQNEAQ.

At least ten counts were recorded for this clonotype. The V gene is TRBV5-1, the J gene TRBJ2-1; 10 positions match TRBD2. There are 16 residues in the CDR3. The V gene end was trimmed by 4 bases and the J gene end by 8 bases; junction bases not matched to a gene: 12. CDR1 SGHRS and CDR2 YFSETQ come from the germline V gene. Here the CDR3 reads CASSPISAGGPHEQFF. The CDR3 DNA is TGCGCCAGCAGCCCGATTTCAGCGGGAGGGCCCCATGAGCAGTTCTTC. Full variable domain (outside the CDR3, taken from reference TRBV5-1 and TRBJ2-1): KAGVTQTPRYLIKTRGQQVTLSCSPISGHRSVSWYQQTPGQGLQFLFEYFSETQRNKGNFPGRFSGRQFSNSRSEMNVSTLELGDSALYLCASSPISAGGPHEQFFGPGTRLTVL.

This clonotype has a handful of counts. The rearrangement links TRBV15 to TRBJ2-7; 9 nucleotides match TRBD1. This CDR3 comprises 14 residues. The germline V gene encodes CDR1 LNHNV and CDR2 YYDKDF (reference sequence). The V and J ends lost 5 bases and 3 bases, in that order; junction bases with no gene match: 5. The CDR3 DNA reads TGTGCCACCAGCCTGGGGGACAGGGTCTACGAGCAGTACTTC. It is translated as CATSLGDRVYEQYF.

This clonotype was seen only a few times. The chain links TRBV28 to TRBJ2-7, with 7 bases identical to TRBD2. The CDR3 spans 15 residues. Germline assignment: CDR1 MDHEN and CDR2 SYDVKM. Trimming cost V 5 bases and J 2 bases; bases outside gene matches: 9. The CDR3 loop is CASSLNTGGPYEQYF. The CDR3 coding sequence is TGTGCCAGCAGTCTAAACACGGGAGGCCCCTACGAGCAGTACTTC.

This clonotype was seen a few times. As DNA, the CDR3 is TGTGCCAGCAGCTTCCCGGGAAGTTCCTACGAGCAGTACTTC. This codes for CASSFPGSSYEQYF. The V gene is TRBV7-9, the J gene TRBJ2-7; D might be TRBD2 (5 bases). Germline loops: CDR1 SEHNR, CDR2 FQNEAQ (reference sequence). The CDR3 is 14 amino acids. V was cut by 3 bases and J by 1 base, with 10 bases left in between.

This clonotype turned up a few times. The J gene is TRBJ2-1, the V gene TRBV29-1; 8 bases are a match to TRBD2. The ends lost 0 bases at V and 7 bases at J; junction bases unmatched: 8. The CDR3 runs 15 residues. Germline V CDR1 and CDR2: SQVTM, ANQGSEA. CDR3 loop: CSVEDSGGRGNEQFF. The CDR3, as DNA: TGCAGCGTTGAAGATTCGGGGGGGCGGGGGAATGAGCAGTTCTTC.

This clonotype was picked up many times. This rearrangement joins TRBV5-1 to TRBJ2-5; a weak D match, TRBD2 (6 bases). Germline V gene data show CDR1 as SGHRS and CDR2 as YFSETQ. The ends were cut back, 1 base at V and 2 bases at J, with 12 bases in the middle. This CDR3 is 15 amino acids long. CDR3 sequence reads: CASSLFGGGQETQYF. The CDR3 DNA reads as TGCGCCAGCAGCTTGTTCGGGGGAGGACAAGAGACCCAGTACTTC.

This clonotype was seen a handful of times. The CDR3 is CASSQETGRSPLHF. The CDR3 region has the DNA TGTGCCAGCAGCCAAGAGACAGGGCGGTCACCCCTCCACTTT. V is TRBV3-1 and J is TRBJ1-6, with TRBD1 matching 7 bases. The length of the CDR3 is 14 residues. The trim removed 0 bases at V and 10 bases at J, leaving 3 bases unmatched. The germline CDR1 and CDR2 sequences are LGHDT and YNNKEL (reference sequence).

This clonotype has just a few counts. The chain recombines TRBV7-2 with TRBJ2-4; D gene unclear. The V and J ends lost 5 bases and 6 bases respectively, with 8 bases between them. Per the germline V gene, CDR1 is SGHTA and CDR2 is FQGNSA. The CDR3 loop spans 12 amino acids. The CDR3 DNA reads as TGTGCCAGCAGCGCATCGGGAAACATTCAGTACTTC. Translated: CASSASGNIQYF.

This clonotype was observed a few times. The V call is TRBV6-2 or TRBV6-3, the J call TRBJ2-2; 12 nucleotides agree with TRBD2. CDR3 length equals 16 residues. Per germline, CDR1 MNHEY and CDR2 SVGEGT. V was clipped by 5 bases and J by 2 bases; unmatched bases: 3. This CDR3 reads CASSRLAGVNTGELFF. CDR3 nucleotide sequence: TGTGCCAGCAGTCGACTAGCGGGAGTAAACACCGGGGAGCTGTTTTTT.

This clonotype was seen a handful of times. The chain couples TRBV20-1 to TRBJ2-1; D is unclear. V lost 5 bases and J lost 9, with 8 bases in between. The CDR3 is 10 amino acids. Germline lookup yields CDR1 DFQATT and CDR2 SNEGSKA (reference sequence). DNA of the CDR3: TGCAGTGCTGCCGACGGTGAGCAGTTCTTC. Amino acids: CSAADGEQFF.

This clonotype was counted only a few times. The chain is built from TRBV7-8 and TRBJ2-7, with 9 bases fitting TRBD2. CDR3 size: 15 residues. Germline lookup yields CDR1 SGHVS and CDR2 FQNEAQ. The ends lost 0 bases at V and 7 bases at J; junction bases unmatched: 7. This CDR3 is CASSLASGRWGEQYF. Written as DNA, the CDR3 is TGTGCCAGCAGCTTAGCTAGCGGGAGATGGGGGGAGCAGTACTTC.

There are many counts of this clonotype. This chain links TRBV28 with TRBJ1-4; TRBD1 aligns across 10 bases. This CDR3 is 15 amino acids long. The J segment lost 6 bases and the V segment lost 5 bases, leaving 6 bases of the junction unmatched. The V gene's germline CDR1 is MDHEN and CDR2 SYDVKM. CDR3 sequence: CASSPWTGGDEKLFF. The CDR3 DNA is TGTGCCAGCAGTCCCTGGACAGGGGGGGATGAAAAACTGTTTTTT.

This clonotype showed up many times. The chain uses TRBV7-9 and TRBJ2-1; D might be TRBD1 or TRBD2, each matching 6 bases. Deletions cut 7 bases from V and 9 bases from J, with 22 bases between. The germline CDR1 and CDR2 sequences are SEHNR and FQNEAQ (reference sequence). The CDR3 runs to 15 residues. In DNA form, the CDR3 reads TGTGCCAGCACCCACTTGGGTCTAGGGGGGTTTGAGCAGTTCTTC. Amino acids: CASTHLGLGGFEQFF.

This clonotype was seen more than once but under ten times. This rearrangement joins TRBV5-1 to TRBJ2-1; TRBD2 aligns across 14 bases. The germline CDR1 and CDR2 sequences are SGHRS and YFSETQ. Germline trimming cut 6 bases from V and 5 bases from J; bases unmatched to any gene: 16. This CDR3 is 19 amino acids long. CDR3 coding DNA: TGCGCCAGCACCCCGGGACTAGCGGGAGATTGGATCGGGAACAATGAGCAGTTCTTC. Translation gives CASTPGLAGDWIGNNEQFF.